This T cell receptor beta chain was identified during a study of blood T cell repertoires in COVID-19. The protocol was immunoSEQ multiplex PCR, while the TCRdb copy is restricted to in-frame clones and leaves out a portion. The repertoire holds about 200,000 clones, with approximately 86% as singletons. The V gene's germline CDR1 is MDHEN and CDR2 SYDVKM. CDR3 length: 14 residues. Trimming removed 3 bases at V and 8 bases at J, with 13 bases between. This clone was counted only a few times. The specimen was peripheral blood. The chain carries TRBV28 and TRBJ1-4, with D unclear. The TCR originated in a man in his sixties with COVID-19, enrolled during active disease. The CDR3 sequence: CASSFLLESEKLFF. CDR3 in DNA: TGTGCCAGCAGTTTTTTATTAGAAAGCGAAAAACTGTTTTTT.